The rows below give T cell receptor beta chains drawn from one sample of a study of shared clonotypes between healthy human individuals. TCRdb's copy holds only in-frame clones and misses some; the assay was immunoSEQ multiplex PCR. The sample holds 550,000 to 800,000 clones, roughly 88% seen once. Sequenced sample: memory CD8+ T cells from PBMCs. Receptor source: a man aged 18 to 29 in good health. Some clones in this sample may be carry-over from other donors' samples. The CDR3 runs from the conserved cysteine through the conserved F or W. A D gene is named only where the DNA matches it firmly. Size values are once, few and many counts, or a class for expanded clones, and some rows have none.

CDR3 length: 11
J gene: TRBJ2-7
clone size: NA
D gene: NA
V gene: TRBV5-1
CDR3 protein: CASTGGYEQYF
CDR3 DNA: TGCGCCAGTACCGGTGGGTACGAGCAGTACTTC

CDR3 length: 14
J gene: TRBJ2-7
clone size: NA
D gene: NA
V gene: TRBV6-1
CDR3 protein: CASSELRLTYEQYF
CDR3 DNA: TGTGCCAGCAGTGAATTGAGGTTAACCTACGAGCAGTACTTC

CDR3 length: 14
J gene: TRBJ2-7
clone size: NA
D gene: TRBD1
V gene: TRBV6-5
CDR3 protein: CASSYGTENYEQYF
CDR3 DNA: TGTGCCAGCAGTTACGGGACAGAAAACTACGAGCAGTACTTC

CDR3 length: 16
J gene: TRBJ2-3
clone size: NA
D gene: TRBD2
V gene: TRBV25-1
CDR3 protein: CASSGWTSGSSDTQYF
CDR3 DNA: TGTGCCAGCAGTGGTTGGACTAGCGGGAGTTCAGATACGCAGTATTTT

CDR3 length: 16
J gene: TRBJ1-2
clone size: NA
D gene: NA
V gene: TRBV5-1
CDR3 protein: CASSLVVQGRMAGYTF
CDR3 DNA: TGCGCCAGCAGCTTGGTGGTCCAGGGGCGGATGGCTGGCTACACCTTC

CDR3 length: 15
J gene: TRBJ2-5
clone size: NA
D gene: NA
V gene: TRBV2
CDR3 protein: CASLPVGRGQETQYF
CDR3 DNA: TGTGCCAGCCTCCCCGTGGGAAGGGGGCAAGAGACCCAGTACTTC

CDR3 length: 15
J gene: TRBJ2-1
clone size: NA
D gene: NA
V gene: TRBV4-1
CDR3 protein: CASSQLQYRYNEQFF
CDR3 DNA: TGCGCCAGCAGCCAGTTACAGTACAGGTACAATGAGCAGTTCTTC

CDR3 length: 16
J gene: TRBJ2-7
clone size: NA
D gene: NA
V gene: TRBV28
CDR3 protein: CASSLDPSLSSYEQYF
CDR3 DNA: TGTGCCAGCAGTTTAGATCCCTCGCTGAGCTCCTACGAGCAGTACTTC

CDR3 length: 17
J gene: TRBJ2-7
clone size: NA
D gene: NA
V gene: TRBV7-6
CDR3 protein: CASSSPLVAASHYEQYF
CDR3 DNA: TGTGCCAGCAGCTCCCCCTTGGTAGCGGCTAGCCACTACGAGCAGTACTTC

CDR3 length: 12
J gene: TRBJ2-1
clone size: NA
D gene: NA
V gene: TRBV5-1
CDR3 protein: CASSLAIHEQFF
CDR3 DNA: TGCGCCAGCAGCTTGGCGATTCATGAGCAGTTCTTC

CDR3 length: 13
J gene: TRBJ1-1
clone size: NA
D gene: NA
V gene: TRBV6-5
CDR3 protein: CASSYSPVGQAFF
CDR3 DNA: TGTGCCAGCAGTTACTCCCCGGTAGGGCAAGCTTTCTTT

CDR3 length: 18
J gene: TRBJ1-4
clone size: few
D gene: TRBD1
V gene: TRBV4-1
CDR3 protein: CASSQETGGAAANEKLFF
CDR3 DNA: TGCGCCAGCAGCCAAGAGACAGGGGGCGCAGCAGCTAATGAAAAACTGTTTTTT

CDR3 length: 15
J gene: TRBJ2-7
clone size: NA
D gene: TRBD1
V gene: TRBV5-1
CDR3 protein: CASSLGGQGFYEQYF
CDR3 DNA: TGCGCCAGCAGCTTGGGGGGACAGGGGTTCTACGAGCAGTACTTC

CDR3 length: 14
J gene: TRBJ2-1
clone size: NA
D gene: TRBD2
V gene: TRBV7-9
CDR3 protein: CALPGSGRFSEQFF
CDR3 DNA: TGTGCCTTACCAGGTAGCGGGAGATTCAGTGAGCAGTTCTTC

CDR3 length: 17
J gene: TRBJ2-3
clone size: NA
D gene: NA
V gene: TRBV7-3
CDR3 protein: CASSPLWGRESTDTQYF
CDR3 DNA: TGTGCCAGCAGTCCCCTCTGGGGACGGGAGAGCACAGATACGCAGTATTTT

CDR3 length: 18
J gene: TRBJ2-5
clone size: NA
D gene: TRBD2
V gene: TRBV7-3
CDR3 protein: CASSLGTGLAGVGETQYF
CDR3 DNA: TGTGCCAGCAGCTTAGGCACGGGACTAGCGGGAGTCGGGGAGACCCAGTACTTC